This T cell receptor (beta chain) was captured in a study of T cell repertoires in ileal Crohn's disease. Study context: Median disease duration was 7.9 years; about 37% smoked at surgery. Surgery for a complication: stricturing in approximately 60%, penetrating in approximately 40%. Findings of the study overall: Clonality above 26.8% at surgery always came with endoscopic recurrence.

Included were adult ileal or ileocolonic Crohn's patients indicated for ileocolonic resection. Profiling relied on immunoSEQ multiplex PCR, and the TCRdb table lists in-frame clones only, not all of them. Seen here are roughly 14,000 clones, over 65% observed once, and the top ten hold approximately 4%. As to this clone: Its antigen is still unknown.

There are 17 residues in the CDR3. Germline trimming cut 2 bases from V and 3 bases from J; bases unmatched to any gene: 10. Looked up from germline, CDR1 is SGHVS and CDR2 is FNYEAQ. The chain employs TRBV7-6 and TRBJ1-5; TRBD1 aligns across 7 bases. This sequence was found in an adult with Crohn's disease. Source material: ileal tissue. The DNA for the CDR3 is TGTGCCAGCAGCTTAAGTCCACCGGGACAGCTCAATCAGCCCCAGCATTTT. Amino acid sequence: CASSLSPPGQLNQPQHF.